Following are 11 T cell receptor beta chains from one sample sequenced in a study of blood T cells in healthy people across ages. Next came a second PCR, run for about 6 to 12 cycles, which used a sample-barcoded 5' primer along with a J-beta primer mix. TCRdb used MiXCR to reprocess the 5' RACE reads, holding one entry per CDR3 protein. This table holds approximately 320,000 distinct CDR3 sequences, roughly a quarter found once. The sequencing sample was made of blood. The receptors stem from an older woman in good health.

The chain employs TRBV5-1 and TRBJ2-5; possibly TRBD1 for D (6 bases). V dropped 7 bases and J dropped 2 bases, with 21 bases sitting between them. This CDR3 region has 16 residues. Germline V gene sequence: CDR1 SGHRS, CDR2 YFSETQ. The CDR3 region has the DNA TGCGCCAGCGCAGGGAGCATACAGGGTACTCAAGAGACCCAGTACTTC. It encodes CASAGSIQGTQETQYF.

The genes are TRBV6-4 and TRBJ1-3; weak D call: TRBD1 (6 bases). The V end was cut by 6 bases, the J end by 3 bases, with 21 bases between. The CDR3 is 17 residues long. Germline V gene lookup returns CDR1 MRHNA and CDR2 SNTAGT. The CDR3 nucleotides read TGTGCCAGCAGCGAACCGTCTCCAGGGGAAGGTGGAAACACCATATATTTT. Its protein product is CASSEPSPGEGGNTIYF.

The J gene is TRBJ2-1, the V gene TRBV5-1, with 9 bases lining up with TRBD2. CDR3 length: 15 amino acids. Trimming took 0 bases from V and 5 from J; bases not matched to a gene: 3. Looked up from germline, CDR1 is SGHRS and CDR2 is YFSETQ. The CDR3 coding sequence is TGCGCCAGCAGCTTGGGGCGCGGGAGGGACAATGAGCAGTTCTTC. Its protein is CASSLGRGRDNEQFF.

The chain uses TRBV4-2 and TRBJ2-2, with TRBD2 as a possible D gene (5 bases). CDR1 and CDR2 (germline): LGHNA, YNFKEQ. This CDR3 is built from 14 residues. V was cut by 6 bases and J by 6 bases, with 14 bases left in between. The CDR3 reads CASRPGPGSGELFF. The CDR3 bases are TGTGCCAGCAGGCCGGGTCCGGGATCCGGGGAGCTGTTTTTT.

The CDR3 DNA reads as TGTGCCAGCAGTCCCCCCGGGACACTTGGGGAGACCCAGTACTTC. It codes for CASSPPGTLGETQYF. The rearrangement links TRBV6-2 or TRBV6-3 to TRBJ2-5; D may be TRBD1 (6 bases). Per the germline V gene, CDR1 is MNHEY and CDR2 is SVGEGT. The CDR3 is 15 residues long. V dropped 5 bases and J dropped 5 bases, with 18 bases sitting between them.

This clonotype appeared a few times. V usage is TRBV4-2 and J usage is TRBJ2-5, with TRBD2 identical over 10 bases. The germline V gene has CDR1 LGHNA and CDR2 YNFKEQ. V shed 5 bases, J shed 4 bases, and the junction held 10 bases outside the gene matches. This CDR3 comprises 16 residues. The CDR3, as DNA: TGTGCCAGCAGCGGCTTCAGCGGGAGGGCCGGAGAGACCCAGTACTTC. It is translated as CASSGFSGRAGETQYF.

In regard to this clonotype: At one end the junction does not follow the germline gene, possibly because of a read error. The chain links TRBV7-9 to TRBJ2-5; maybe TRBD2 (5 bases). The CDR3 loop spans 13 amino acids. Germline assignment: CDR1 SEHNR and CDR2 FQNEAQ (reference sequence). CDR3 sequence: CASSLVRDYNPLF. CDR3 in DNA: TGTGCCAGCAGCTTAGTGAGGGATTATAACCCTCTCTTC.

About this clonotype: Germline and junction disagree at one end, which may indicate a read error. The chain employs TRBV4-1 and TRBJ2-3; D is unresolved. The CDR3 is made up of 19 amino acids. Germline V gene data show CDR1 as MGHRA and CDR2 as YSYEKL. The CDR3 bases are TGCGCCAGCGGCCACTACCTGCGAACCGACCGCCCCGAGAGAGATACGCAGTATTTT. Its translation is CASGHYLRTDRPERDTQYF.

This chain joins TRBV29-1 and TRBJ1-1, with unresolved D. The CDR3 is made up of 14 amino acids. Germline CDR1 is SQVTM and CDR2 is ANQGSEA. Deletions cut 6 bases from V and 0 bases from J, with 14 bases between. The CDR3 DNA is TGCAGCGTGACCCCTGCCATTTTGAACACTGAAGCTTTCTTT. Residues: CSVTPAILNTEAFF.

The chain combines TRBV29-1 with TRBJ1-2; D is possibly TRBD1 (6 bases). Germline CDR1 and CDR2: SQVTM and ANQGSEA. CDR3 size: 12 residues. The germline V and J ends were trimmed by 4 bases and 6 bases, with 12 bases remaining between them. The chain's CDR3 is CSVAVGAHGYTF. The CDR3 DNA follows: TGCAGCGTTGCCGTGGGGGCACATGGCTACACCTTC.

This clonotype was seen only a few times. The genes are TRBV6-5 and TRBJ2-7; D may be TRBD1 (5 bases). The CDR3 has 14 residues. Trimming took off 6 bases at V and 2 bases at J, with 14 bases between the two ends. Germline CDR1 is MNHEY and CDR2 is SVGAGI. The DNA for the CDR3 is TGTGCCAGCAGATCCCAGCAGGGCGCCTACGAGCAGTACTTC. It is translated as CASRSQQGAYEQYF.